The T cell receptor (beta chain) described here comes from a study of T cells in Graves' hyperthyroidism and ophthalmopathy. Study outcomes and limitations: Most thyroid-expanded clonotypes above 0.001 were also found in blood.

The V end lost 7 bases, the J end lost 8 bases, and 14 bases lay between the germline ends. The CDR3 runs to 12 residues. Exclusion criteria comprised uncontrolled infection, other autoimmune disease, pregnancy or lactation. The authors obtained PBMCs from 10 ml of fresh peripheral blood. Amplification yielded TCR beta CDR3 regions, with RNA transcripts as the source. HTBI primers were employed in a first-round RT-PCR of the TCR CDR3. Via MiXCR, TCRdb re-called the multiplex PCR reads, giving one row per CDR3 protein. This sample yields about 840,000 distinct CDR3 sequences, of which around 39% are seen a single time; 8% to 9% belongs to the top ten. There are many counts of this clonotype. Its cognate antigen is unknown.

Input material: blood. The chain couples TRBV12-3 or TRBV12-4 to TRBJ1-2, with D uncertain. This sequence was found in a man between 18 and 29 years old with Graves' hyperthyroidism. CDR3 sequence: CASTRDGSGYTF. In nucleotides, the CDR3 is TGTGCCAGCACCCGGGATGGGAGCGGCTACACCTTC.